Following are 18 T cell receptor beta chains from one sample sequenced in a study of OX40 agonist ivuxolimab in advanced cancers. Profiled with immunoSEQ multiplex PCR; TCRdb holds only in-frame clones, not every one. Among around 99,000 clones listed, approximately 90% were seen once. The material was CD4+ or CD8+ T cells sorted from blood, obtained in a trial of the OX40 agonist ivuxolimab. These receptors originate from an adult with an advanced solid tumor such as melanoma, head and neck, liver or kidney cancer.

The genes are TRBV6-6 and TRBJ2-7, with 9 nucleotides matching TRBD1. V was clipped by 4 bases and J by 4 bases; unmatched bases: 8. Germline lookup yields CDR1 MNHNY and CDR2 SVGAGI (reference sequence). This CDR3 spans 15 amino acids. The CDR3 here is CASSFGTGRLYEQYF. CDR3 coding DNA: TGTGCCAGCAGTTTTGGGACAGGGAGACTTTACGAGCAGTACTTC.

The rearrangement links TRBV9 to TRBJ2-3; D not resolved. With 3 bases removed from V and 1 base from J, the gap between germline ends came to 3 bases. Germline V CDR1 and CDR2: SGDLS, YYNGEE. The CDR3 runs 12 residues. The CDR3 DNA follows: TGTGCCAGCAGCGCCCGCACAGATACGCAGTATTTT. Its protein is CASSARTDTQYF.

This chain uses TRBV6-5 with TRBJ1-1; TRBD1 is a possible D gene (5 bases). Deletions cut 4 bases from V and 0 bases from J, with 9 bases between. This CDR3 region has 14 residues. Germline loops: CDR1 MNHEY, CDR2 SVGAGI. Written as DNA, the CDR3 is TGTGCCAGCAGTTCGAAGGGGATGAACACTGAAGCTTTCTTT. Its translation is CASSSKGMNTEAFF.

The chain combines TRBV7-2 with TRBJ2-5; a weak D match, TRBD1 (6 bases). Germline V gene lookup returns CDR1 SGHTA and CDR2 FQGNSA. The CDR3 is 13 amino acids. Trimming stripped 3 bases from V and 5 bases from J, with 10 bases between. The CDR3 coding sequence is TGTGCCAGCAGCTTCGCAGGGGCTGAGACCCAGTACTTC. This codes for CASSFAGAETQYF. Supplemented by reference TRBV7-2 and TRBJ2-5, the full variable domain reads GAGVSQSPSNKVTEKGKDVELRCDPISGHTALYWYRQSLGQGLEFLIYFQGNSAPDKSGLPSDRFSAERTGGSVSTLTIQRTQQEDSAVYLCASSFAGAETQYFGPGTRLLVL.

V gene TRBV6-4 combines with J gene TRBJ2-1, with 11 bases lining up with TRBD2. Germline V CDR1 and CDR2: MRHNA, SNTAGT. V lost 4 bases to trimming and J lost 9 bases; unmatched junction nucleotides: 17. The CDR3 consists of 18 residues. The CDR3 DNA reads TGTGCCAGCAGTGCCCCTCGGGTTAGCGGGAGGGCCGTTCGTGAGCAGTTCTTC. It specifies CASSAPRVSGRAVREQFF.

The V call is TRBV7-2, the J call TRBJ2-7; TRBD2 agrees at 11 bases. J lost 5 bases, V lost 3 bases, and 12 bases had no gene match. The CDR3 covers 17 residues. CDR1 is SGHTA and CDR2 is FQGNSA in the germline V gene. CDR3 region: CASSFLGLAGGPHEQYF. The CDR3, as DNA: TGTGCCAGCAGCTTTCTAGGCTTAGCGGGAGGGCCCCACGAGCAGTACTTC.

The chain combines TRBV5-6 with TRBJ2-3, with TRBD2 matching 7 bases. CDR3 length: 19 residues. V was pared by 3 bases and J by 1 base, with 17 bases of the junction left unmatched. Germline V gene lookup returns CDR1 SGHDT and CDR2 YYEEEE. In nucleotides, the CDR3 is TGTGCCAGCAGCTCCCCTAGGGCCTGGCGGGAGTACGGCACAGATACGCAGTATTTT. This translates into CASSSPRAWREYGTDTQYF.

The table lists this clone with a count of one. The rearrangement uses TRBV7-2 and TRBJ1-4; D possibly corresponds to TRBD1 (6 bases). The CDR3 runs to 15 residues. The V end was cut by 1 base, the J end by 7 bases, with 13 bases between. Germline values: CDR1 SGHTA, CDR2 FQGNSA. DNA of the CDR3: TGTGCCAGCAGCTTAGTGGGGGCGCGAGGTGAAAAACTGTTTTTT. Translated: CASSLVGARGEKLFF.

The CDR3 DNA is TGTGCCAGCAGCGGAACCGGGACAGGGGAACTCGGCTACACCTTC. Its protein product is CASSGTGTGELGYTF. This sequence joins TRBV9 and TRBJ1-2, with TRBD1 matching 10 bases. CDR1 SGDLS and CDR2 YYNGEE come from the germline V gene. This CDR3 contains 15 residues. Losses at the gene ends were 3 bases for V and 8 bases for J; bases not matched to a gene: 10. Looking up the rest from reference TRBV9 and TRBJ1-2 gives the full variable domain: DSGVTQTPKHLITATGQRVTLRCSPRSGDLSVYWYQQSLDQGLQFLIQYYNGEERAKGNILERFSAQQFPDLHSELNLSSLELGDSALYFCASSGTGTGELGYTFGSGTRLTVV.

This chain joins TRBV6-6 and TRBJ1-1; a weak D match, TRBD1 (6 bases). The germline CDR1 and CDR2 sequences are MNHNY and SVGAGI (reference sequence). The V gene lost 1 base and the J gene lost 1 base, with 10 bases spanning the gap. This CDR3 is built from 15 residues. This CDR3 is CASSYWTEGNTEAFF. The CDR3 nucleotides read TGTGCCAGCAGTTACTGGACAGAGGGGAACACTGAAGCTTTCTTT.

The chain couples TRBV6-6 to TRBJ1-4; the match to TRBD1 covers 8 bases. With V trimmed by 7 bases and J by 7 bases, 8 bases remained unmatched. This CDR3 has 14 residues. CDR1 MNHNY and CDR2 SVGAGI come from the germline V gene (reference sequence). The CDR3 DNA follows: TGTGCCAGCACCAGACCCACAGGGGGTGAAAAACTGTTTTTT. Its translation is CASTRPTGGEKLFF.

The gene calls are TRBV5-4 and TRBJ2-2; D perhaps matches TRBD2 (5 bases). Between the trimmed V and J ends, which lost 9 bases and 2 bases, there was a span of 17 bases. The germline V gene encodes CDR1 SGHNT and CDR2 YYREEE (reference sequence). The CDR3 runs to 15 residues. CDR3 coding DNA: TGTGCCATCTCAAGTGGACGGGGAAACACCGGGGAGCTGTTTTTT. This translates into CAISSGRGNTGELFF.

The chain joins TRBV10-1 to TRBJ1-5; D ambiguous. Trimming took 6 bases from V and 0 from J, leaving 15 bases between them. The CDR3 consists of 16 residues. Germline V gene lookup returns CDR1 WNHNN and CDR2 SYGVQD (reference sequence). This CDR3 is CASRLLGNHSNQPQHF. As DNA, the CDR3 is TGCGCCAGCAGGCTACTGGGCAATCATAGCAATCAGCCCCAGCATTTT.

The genes are TRBV27 and TRBJ1-2, with D unclear. This CDR3 spans 13 amino acids. The V end was cut by 5 bases, the J end by 5 bases, with 12 bases between. The germline CDR1 and CDR2 sequences are MNHEY and SMNVEV (reference sequence). CDR3 bases: TGTGCCAGCAGTCCAACCGTGGGGTATGGCTACACCTTC. Its protein product is CASSPTVGYGYTF.

The chain links TRBV9 to TRBJ1-4; 7 positions agree with TRBD1. This CDR3 has 15 amino acids. Germline assignment: CDR1 SGDLS and CDR2 YYNGEE. J lost 5 bases, V lost 4 bases, and 8 bases had no gene match. CDR3 sequence reads: CASSPRQGWNEKLFF. The CDR3 nucleotides are TGTGCCAGCAGCCCCCGACAGGGATGGAATGAAAAACTGTTTTTT.

The rearrangement joins TRBV5-4 to TRBJ1-3; no firm D call. Germline lookup yields CDR1 SGHNT and CDR2 YYREEE (reference sequence). This CDR3 region has 14 residues. V gave up 0 bases and J gave up 4 bases, with 8 bases separating them. In DNA form, the CDR3 reads TGTGCCAGCAGCTTGGAAAGGGCCGGAAACACCATATATTTT. This encodes CASSLERAGNTIYF.

The chain employs TRBV28 and TRBJ2-7; 7 positions match TRBD1. The CDR3 is made up of 14 amino acids. The J segment lost 3 bases and the V segment lost 3 bases, leaving 5 bases of the junction unmatched. Germline values: CDR1 MDHEN, CDR2 SYDVKM. CDR3 nucleotides: TGTGCCAGCAGTTTGGAACAGGGGTACTACGAGCAGTACTTC. This translates into CASSLEQGYYEQYF.

The chain uses TRBV5-1 and TRBJ2-5; D not resolved. Looked up from germline, CDR1 is SGHRS and CDR2 is YFSETQ. V shed 0 bases and J shed 4 bases, with 13 bases lying between them. CDR3 length: 15 amino acids. For the CDR3, the DNA is TGCGCCAGCAGCTTGGCCATGGGGTCGGGAGAGACCCAGTACTTC. Translated: CASSLAMGSGETQYF.